The following is a T cell receptor (beta chain) sequence with its context. The data belong to a study of blood T cells in healthy people across ages. CDR1 is MNHEY, CDR2 SVGAGI, per germline. This CDR3 region has 12 residues. Trimming removed 10 bases at V and 1 base at J, with 10 bases between. The second PCR ran roughly 6 to 11 cycles with a sample-barcoded 5' primer and J-beta primers. A single record per CDR3 protein comes from TCRdb applying MiXCR to the 5' RACE reads. The table records some 1,000,000 distinct CDR3 sequences, about 25% of them present only once. These records were also assigned to another study, of T cells of mothers and their children.

The chain carries TRBV6-5 and TRBJ1-1; D is unclear. The material sequenced was blood. The receptor was derived from a girl aged 2 to 10 in good health. CDR3 loop: CATLGWNTEAFF. The DNA of the CDR3 is TGTGCCACACTTGGATGGAACACTGAAGCTTTCTTT.